This T cell receptor beta chain originates from a study of OX40 agonist ivuxolimab in advanced cancers. Sequenced by immunoSEQ multiplex PCR; TCRdb stores in-frame clones only, minus some. Of 30,000 to 45,000 clones detected, over 60% appear once; the ten largest clones hold 9.5% to 10%. The CDR3 covers 16 residues. Trimming took 6 bases from V and 6 from J; bases not matched to a gene: 14. Germline values: CDR1 MDHEN, CDR2 SYDVKM. This clonotype was obtained from an adult with an advanced solid tumor such as melanoma, head and neck, liver or kidney cancer. The rearrangement uses TRBV28 and TRBJ2-3, with TRBD1 identical over 8 bases. The sequences come from CD4+ or CD8+ T cells sorted from blood, collected in a trial of the OX40 agonist ivuxolimab. Here the CDR3 reads CASSTRQGSYLDTQYF. The CDR3 coding sequence is TGTGCCAGCAGCACCCGACAGGGGTCCTACCTCGATACGCAGTATTTT.